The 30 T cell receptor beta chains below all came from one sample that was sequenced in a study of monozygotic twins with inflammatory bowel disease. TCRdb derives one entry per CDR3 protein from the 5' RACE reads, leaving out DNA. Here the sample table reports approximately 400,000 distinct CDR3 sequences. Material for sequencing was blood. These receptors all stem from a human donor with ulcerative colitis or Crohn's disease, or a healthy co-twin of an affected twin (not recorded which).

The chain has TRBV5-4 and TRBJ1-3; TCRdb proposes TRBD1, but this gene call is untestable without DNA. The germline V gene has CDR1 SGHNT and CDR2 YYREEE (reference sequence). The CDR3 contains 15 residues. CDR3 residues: CASSQAGGEENTIYF.

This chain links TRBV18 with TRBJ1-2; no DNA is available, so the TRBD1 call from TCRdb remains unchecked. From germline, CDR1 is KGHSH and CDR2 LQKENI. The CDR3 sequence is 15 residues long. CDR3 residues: CASSPEKQGFSGYTF.

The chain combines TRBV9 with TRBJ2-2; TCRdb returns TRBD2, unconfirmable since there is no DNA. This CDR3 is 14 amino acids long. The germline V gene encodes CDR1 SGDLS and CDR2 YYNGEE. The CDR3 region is CASSVVGLTGELFF.

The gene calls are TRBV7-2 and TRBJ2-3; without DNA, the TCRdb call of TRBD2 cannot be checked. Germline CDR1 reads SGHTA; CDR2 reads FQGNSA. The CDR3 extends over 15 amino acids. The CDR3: CASRDSGVPSDTQYF.

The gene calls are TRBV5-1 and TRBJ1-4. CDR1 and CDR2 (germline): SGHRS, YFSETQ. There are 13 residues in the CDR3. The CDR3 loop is CASSYGQNEKLFF.

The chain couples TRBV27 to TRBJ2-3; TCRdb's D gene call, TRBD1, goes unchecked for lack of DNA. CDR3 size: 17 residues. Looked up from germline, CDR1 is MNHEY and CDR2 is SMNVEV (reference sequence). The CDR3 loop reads CASSSALDRAGTDTQYF.

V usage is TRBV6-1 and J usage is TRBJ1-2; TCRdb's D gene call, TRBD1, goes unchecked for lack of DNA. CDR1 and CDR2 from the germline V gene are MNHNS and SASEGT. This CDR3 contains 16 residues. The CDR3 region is CASSPLTSTAGYGYTF.

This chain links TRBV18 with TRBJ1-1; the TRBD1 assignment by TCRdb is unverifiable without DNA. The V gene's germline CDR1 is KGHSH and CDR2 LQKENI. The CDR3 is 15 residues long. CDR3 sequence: CASSPRDRGVTEAFF.

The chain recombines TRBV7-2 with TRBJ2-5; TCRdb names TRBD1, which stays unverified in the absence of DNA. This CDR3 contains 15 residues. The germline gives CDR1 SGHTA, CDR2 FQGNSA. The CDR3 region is CASSLQGAREETQYF.

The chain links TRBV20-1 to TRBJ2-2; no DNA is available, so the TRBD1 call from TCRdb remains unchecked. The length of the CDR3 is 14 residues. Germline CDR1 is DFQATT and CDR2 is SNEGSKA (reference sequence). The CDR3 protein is CSALKRGLGGELFF.

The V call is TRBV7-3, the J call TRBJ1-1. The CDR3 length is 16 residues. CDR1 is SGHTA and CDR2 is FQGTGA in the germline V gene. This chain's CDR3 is CASSLTTLGENTEAFF.

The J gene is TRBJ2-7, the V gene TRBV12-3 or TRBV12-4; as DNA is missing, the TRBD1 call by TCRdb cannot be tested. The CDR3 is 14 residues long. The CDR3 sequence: CASSQGPGDYEQYF.

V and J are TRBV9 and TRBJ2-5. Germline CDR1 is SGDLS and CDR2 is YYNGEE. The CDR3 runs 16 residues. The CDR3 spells CASSETSSRPRETQYF.

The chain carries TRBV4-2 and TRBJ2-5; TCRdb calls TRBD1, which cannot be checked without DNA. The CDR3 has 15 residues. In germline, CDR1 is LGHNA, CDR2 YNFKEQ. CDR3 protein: CASSGAGTGVETQYF.

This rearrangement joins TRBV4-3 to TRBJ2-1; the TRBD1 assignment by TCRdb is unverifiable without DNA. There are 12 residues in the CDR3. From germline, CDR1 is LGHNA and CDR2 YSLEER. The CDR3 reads CASSPGGLGQFF.

The CDR3 is CASSLLGDSGYGYTF. V usage is TRBV27 and J usage is TRBJ1-2; the TRBD1 assignment by TCRdb is unverifiable without DNA. Germline V gene sequence: CDR1 MNHEY, CDR2 SMNVEV (reference sequence). There are 15 residues in the CDR3.

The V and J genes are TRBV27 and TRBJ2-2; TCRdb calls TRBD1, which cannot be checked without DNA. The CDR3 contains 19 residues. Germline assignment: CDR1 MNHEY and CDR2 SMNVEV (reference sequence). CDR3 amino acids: CATRRGGLVGSANTGELFF.

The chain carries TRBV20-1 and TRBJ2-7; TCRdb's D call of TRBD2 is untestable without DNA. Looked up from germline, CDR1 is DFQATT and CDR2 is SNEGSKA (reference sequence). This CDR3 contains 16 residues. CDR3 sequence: CSAVPGLAGDPYEQYF.

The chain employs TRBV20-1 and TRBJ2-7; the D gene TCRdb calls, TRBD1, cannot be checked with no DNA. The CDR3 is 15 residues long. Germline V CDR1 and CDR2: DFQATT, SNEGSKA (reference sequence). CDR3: CSVRPWMKGPYEQYF.

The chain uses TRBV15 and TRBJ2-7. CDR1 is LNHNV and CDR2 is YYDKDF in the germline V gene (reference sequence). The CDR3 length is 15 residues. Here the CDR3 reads CATSRDPNSAWEQYF.

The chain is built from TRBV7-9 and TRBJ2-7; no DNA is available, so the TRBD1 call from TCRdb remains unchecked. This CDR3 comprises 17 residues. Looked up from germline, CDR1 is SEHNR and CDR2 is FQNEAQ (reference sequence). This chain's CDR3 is CASSSRGGSTISYEQYF.

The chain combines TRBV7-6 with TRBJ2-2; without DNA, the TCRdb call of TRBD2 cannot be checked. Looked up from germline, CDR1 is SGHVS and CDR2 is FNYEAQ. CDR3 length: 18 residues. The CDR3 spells CASTNPPDVYMNTGELFF.

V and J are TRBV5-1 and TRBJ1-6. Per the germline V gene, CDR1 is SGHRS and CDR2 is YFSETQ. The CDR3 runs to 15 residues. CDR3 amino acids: CASSTLLGLNSPLHF.

CDR3 in amino acids: CASSPSRDETQYF. This chain connects TRBV27 to TRBJ2-5; with no DNA, the TCRdb D assignment of TRBD1 cannot be verified. The CDR3 is 13 amino acids. Germline loops: CDR1 MNHEY, CDR2 SMNVEV (reference sequence).

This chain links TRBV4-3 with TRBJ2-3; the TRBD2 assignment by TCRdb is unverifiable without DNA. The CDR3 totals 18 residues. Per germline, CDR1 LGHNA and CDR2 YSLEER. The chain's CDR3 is CASSQVRSGTSGTDTQYF.

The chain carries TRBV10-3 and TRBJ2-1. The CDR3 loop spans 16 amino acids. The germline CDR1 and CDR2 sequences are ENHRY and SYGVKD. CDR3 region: CAISIADGAVNNEQFF.

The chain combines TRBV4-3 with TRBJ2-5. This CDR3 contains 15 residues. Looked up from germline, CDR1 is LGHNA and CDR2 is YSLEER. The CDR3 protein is CASSQDRSTKETQYF.

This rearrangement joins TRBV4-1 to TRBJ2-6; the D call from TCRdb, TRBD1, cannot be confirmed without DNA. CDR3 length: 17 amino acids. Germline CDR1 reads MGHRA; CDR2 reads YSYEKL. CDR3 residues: CASSQEGANSGANVLTF.

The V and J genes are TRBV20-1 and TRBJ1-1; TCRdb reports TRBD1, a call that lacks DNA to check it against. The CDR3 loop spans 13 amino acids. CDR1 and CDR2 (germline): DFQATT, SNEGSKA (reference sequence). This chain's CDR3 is CSATLGTGPEAFF.

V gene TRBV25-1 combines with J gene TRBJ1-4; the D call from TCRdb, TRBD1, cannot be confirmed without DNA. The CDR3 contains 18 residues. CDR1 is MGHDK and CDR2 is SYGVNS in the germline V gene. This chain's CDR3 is CASSDEGQGGPVDGKLFF.